This T cell receptor beta chain originates from a study of CD8 T cells in Susac syndrome. RNA, at roughly 0.45 to 1 ug, was reverse transcribed with random hexamers. Amplification of TCR beta CDR3 used immunoSEQ multiplex PCR across 54 Vbeta and 13 Jbeta. Via MiXCR, TCRdb re-called the immunoSEQ multiplex PCR reads, giving one row per CDR3 protein. The data show fewer than 90,000 distinct CDR3 sequences, nearly 95% seen once. Trimming removed 0 bases from V and 5 bases from J, with 13 bases in between. Per germline, CDR1 LGHDT and CDR2 YNNKEL (reference sequence). The CDR3 has 15 amino acids. TCR beta sequencing covered blood CD8+ and CD4+ T cells. The diagnostic criteria were recently defined, and patients with Susac syndrome met them for definite or probable disease. Isolation of CD8+ and CD4+ T cells was performed negatively, whereas enrichment of TEMRA cells was done by FACS.

Source material: CD8+ T cells from PBMCs. V is TRBV3-1 and J is TRBJ1-2; D call uncertain. This receptor was identified in a human donor with Susac syndrome. CDR3 in amino acids: CASSQDYGSLYGYTF. CDR3 DNA: TGTGCCAGCAGCCAAGATTACGGTTCTCTTTATGGCTACACCTTC.